Listed below are T cell receptor beta chains from one sample, sequenced in a study of CD8+CD57+ T cells in acquired aplastic anemia. TCRdb called the reads again in MiXCR, with one record for every CDR3 protein. The table records some 170,000 distinct CDR3 sequences, roughly three fifths of them present only once. Input material: sorted CD4+, CD8+, or CD8+CD57+ T cells (not recorded which) from PBMCs. The source of these receptors is a human donor with aplastic anemia. Both conserved end residues are part of each CDR3. Fields, in order: V gene, D gene, J gene, clone size, CDR3 protein, CDR3 DNA. D genes are given only for firm matches. Some rows have no size entry. The others give once, few or many, or a class for an expanded clone.

V: TRBV29-1
D: NA
J: TRBJ2-7
size: NA
CDR3: CSVAGIAYEQYF
DNA: TGCAGCGTTGCCGGGATTGCCTACGAGCAGTACTTC

V: TRBV20-1
D: NA
J: TRBJ1-2
size: NA
CDR3: CSAFPLGGNYGYTF
DNA: TGCAGTGCTTTCCCGTTGGGGGGGAACTATGGCTACACCTTC

V: TRBV2
D: NA
J: TRBJ1-1
size: NA
CDR3: CASKSRPLDTEAFF
DNA: TGTGCCAGCAAATCCAGACCCTTGGACACTGAAGCTTTCTTT

V: TRBV12-3/TRBV12-4
D: NA
J: TRBJ2-1
size: NA
CDR3: CASSLEALGSYF
DNA: TGTGCCAGCAGTTTAGAAGCGTTGGGGTCTTACTTC

V: TRBV24-1
D: NA
J: TRBJ2-2
size: NA
CDR3: CATSAGDVRTGELFF
DNA: TGTGCCACCAGTGCCGGCGATGTAAGGACCGGGGAGCTGTTTTTT

V: TRBV29-1
D: NA
J: TRBJ2-6
size: NA
CDR3: CSVEAESGANVLTF
DNA: TGCAGCGTTGAAGCGGAGTCTGGGGCCAACGTCCTGACTTTC

V: TRBV7-7
D: NA
J: TRBJ1-1
size: NA
CDR3: CASSHTLNTEAFF
DNA: TGTGCCAGCAGCCACACATTGAACACTGAAGCTTTCTTT

V: TRBV9
D: NA
J: TRBJ2-1
size: NA
CDR3: CASSVGMAEQFF
DNA: TGTGCCAGCAGCGTAGGGATGGCAGAGCAGTTCTTC

V: TRBV2
D: TRBD2
J: TRBJ2-5
size: once
CDR3: CASSQGLAGSVETQYF
DNA: TGTGCCAGCAGCCAGGGACTAGCGGGATCGGTTGAGACCCAGTACTTC

V: TRBV9
D: NA
J: TRBJ2-3
size: NA
CDR3: CASSVGGAFTDTQYF
DNA: TGTGCCAGCAGCGTAGGCGGTGCCTTCACAGATACGCAGTATTTT

V: TRBV29-1
D: TRBD1
J: TRBJ2-5
size: NA
CDR3: CSAWAPPGQGETQYF
DNA: TGCAGCGCTTGGGCCCCTCCGGGACAGGGGGAGACCCAGTACTTC

V: TRBV2
D: NA
J: TRBJ2-6
size: few
CDR3: CASIQPSGANVLTF
DNA: TGTGCCAGCATTCAACCCTCTGGGGCCAACGTCCTGACTTTC

V: TRBV7-9
D: NA
J: TRBJ1-1
size: few
CDR3: CASSLQGGSTEAFF
DNA: TGTGCCAGCAGCTTACAGGGTGGGAGCACTGAAGCTTTCTTT

V: TRBV9
D: NA
J: TRBJ1-2
size: NA
CDR3: CASSDGTMTYTF
DNA: TGTGCCAGCAGCGACGGGACTATGACCTACACCTTC

V: TRBV9
D: NA
J: TRBJ1-3
size: once
CDR3: CASSVANYGYTIYF
DNA: TGTGCCAGCAGCGTAGCTAACTATGGCTACACCATATATTTT

V: TRBV29-1
D: NA
J: TRBJ1-2
size: NA
CDR3: CSIREGGYTF
DNA: TGCAGCATTCGGGAGGGTGGCTACACCTTC

V: TRBV2
D: NA
J: TRBJ1-5
size: many
CDR3: CASSFLGGNQPQHF
DNA: TGTGCCAGCAGCTTTTTGGGCGGCAATCAGCCCCAGCATTTT

V: TRBV20-1
D: NA
J: TRBJ1-2
size: many
CDR3: CSAREVGFNYGYTF
DNA: TGCAGTGCTAGAGAGGTGGGCTTCAACTATGGCTACACCTTC

V: TRBV5-6
D: TRBD2
J: TRBJ2-3
size: NA
CDR3: CASAKREADTQYF
DNA: TGTGCCAGCGCAAAGCGGGAGGCAGATACGCAGTATTTT

V: TRBV28
D: NA
J: TRBJ2-7
size: NA
CDR3: CASSSWDSTYEQYF
DNA: TGTGCCAGCAGTTCGTGGGACTCGACCTACGAGCAGTACTTC

V: TRBV2
D: NA
J: TRBJ2-2
size: NA
CDR3: CASTLGGTGELFF
DNA: TGTGCCAGCACCCTTGGCGGAACCGGGGAGCTGTTTTTT

V: TRBV2
D: NA
J: TRBJ1-2
size: NA
CDR3: CASSSRAPGYTF
DNA: TGTGCCAGTAGCAGCAGAGCGCCCGGCTACACCTTC

V: TRBV20-1
D: NA
J: TRBJ1-6
size: NA
CDR3: CSARDEGSSYNSPLHF
DNA: TGCAGTGCTAGAGACGAGGGGAGCTCCTATAATTCACCCCTCCACTTT

V: TRBV20-1
D: NA
J: TRBJ2-7
size: NA
CDR3: CSASKLYEQYF
DNA: TGCAGTGCTAGTAAGTTATACGAGCAGTACTTC

V: TRBV4-1
D: NA
J: TRBJ1-5
size: many
CDR3: CASSQEYPRASNQPQHF
DNA: TGCGCCAGCAGCCAAGAATATCCCAGGGCGAGCAATCAGCCCCAGCATTTT

V: TRBV27
D: NA
J: TRBJ2-1
size: NA
CDR3: CASSLLSRDEQFF
DNA: TGTGCCAGCAGTTTACTATCCCGGGATGAGCAGTTCTTC

V: TRBV5-4
D: NA
J: TRBJ1-4
size: many
CDR3: CASSSGQAQEKLFF
DNA: TGTGCCAGCAGCTCGGGACAAGCGCAAGAAAAACTGTTTTTT

V: TRBV10-1
D: TRBD2
J: TRBJ2-5
size: NA
CDR3: CASSESNQGGQETQYF
DNA: TGCGCCAGCAGTGAGTCGAACCAGGGAGGGCAAGAGACCCAGTACTTC

V: TRBV5-1
D: NA
J: TRBJ2-3
size: NA
CDR3: CASRTGITSTDTQYF
DNA: TGCGCCAGCCGTACCGGGATCACATCCACAGATACGCAGTATTTT

V: TRBV9
D: NA
J: TRBJ2-1
size: few
CDR3: CASSLNNEQFF
DNA: TGTGCCAGCAGCCTGAACAATGAGCAGTTCTTC

V: TRBV11-2
D: TRBD2
J: TRBJ2-2
size: NA
CDR3: CASSELLAGVGGELFF
DNA: TGTGCCAGCAGCGAGCTACTAGCGGGAGTGGGCGGGGAGCTGTTTTTT

V: TRBV10-1
D: NA
J: TRBJ2-5
size: NA
CDR3: CASSDTGIETQYF
DNA: TGCGCCAGCAGTGATACGGGAATCGAGACCCAGTACTTC

V: TRBV10-2
D: NA
J: TRBJ2-5
size: few
CDR3: CASSEMVGETQYF
DNA: TGCGCCAGCAGTGAGATGGTGGGGGAGACCCAGTACTTC

V: TRBV5-1
D: NA
J: TRBJ2-7
size: few
CDR3: CASSLGRVVYEQYF
DNA: TGCGCCAGCAGCTTGGGGCGGGTGGTCTACGAGCAGTACTTC

V: TRBV7-9
D: TRBD1
J: TRBJ2-1
size: NA
CDR3: CASSSDRGLDEQFF
DNA: TGCGCCAGCAGCTCCGACAGGGGGCTAGATGAGCAGTTCTTC

V: TRBV7-2
D: TRBD2
J: TRBJ2-7
size: NA
CDR3: CASRGGVSYDQYF
DNA: TGTGCCAGCAGGGGGGGGGTATCCTACGATCAGTACTTC

V: TRBV11-1
D: NA
J: TRBJ2-5
size: many
CDR3: CASSPSGGGKTQYF
DNA: TGTGCCAGCAGCCCCTCGGGGGGCGGAAAGACCCAGTACTTC

V: TRBV5-1
D: TRBD1
J: TRBJ2-7
size: few
CDR3: CASSRSLGQGYEQYF
DNA: TGCGCCAGCAGCAGAAGTCTAGGACAGGGCTACGAGCAGTACTTC

V: TRBV7-3
D: NA
J: TRBJ2-5
size: few
CDR3: CASSFQAEETQYF
DNA: TGTGCCAGCAGCTTCCAAGCGGAAGAGACCCAGTACTTC

V: TRBV14
D: NA
J: TRBJ1-6
size: NA
CDR3: CASSNRPLNNSPLHF
DNA: TGTGCCAGCAGCAACCGGCCCCTTAATAATTCACCCCTCCACTTT

V: TRBV7-9
D: TRBD2
J: TRBJ2-7
size: NA
CDR3: CASSFGSGGPSYEQYF
DNA: TGTGCCAGCAGCTTTGGTAGCGGGGGGCCCTCCTACGAGCAGTACTTC

V: TRBV7-9
D: NA
J: TRBJ1-6
size: many
CDR3: CASSSGEGGNSPLHF
DNA: TGTGCCAGCAGCTCTGGGGAGGGGGGAAATTCACCCCTCCACTTT

V: TRBV6-5
D: NA
J: TRBJ1-2
size: many
CDR3: CASRPWNYGYAF
DNA: TGTGCCAGCAGACCTTGGAACTATGGCTACGCCTTC

V: TRBV25-1
D: NA
J: TRBJ2-7
size: NA
CDR3: CASSLTGNEQYF
DNA: TGTGCCAGCAGTTTGACGGGGAACGAGCAGTACTTC

V: TRBV19
D: NA
J: TRBJ1-2
size: NA
CDR3: CASKRGGNGYGYTF
DNA: TGTGCCAGTAAGAGGGGAGGGAATGGCTATGGCTACACCTTC

V: TRBV6-1
D: NA
J: TRBJ2-7
size: NA
CDR3: CASSKREQYF
DNA: TGTGCCAGCAGCAAGAGAGAGCAGTACTTC

V: TRBV7-6
D: NA
J: TRBJ1-1
size: NA
CDR3: CASSLQGTRPTEAFF
DNA: TGTGCCAGCAGCCTTCAGGGGACCCGACCTACTGAAGCTTTCTTT

V: TRBV30
D: NA
J: TRBJ2-1
size: few
CDR3: CAWRGGSHNEQFF
DNA: TGTGCCTGGAGAGGGGGGTCTCACAATGAGCAGTTCTTC

V: TRBV24-1
D: NA
J: TRBJ2-7
size: NA
CDR3: CATSESGVTYEQYF
DNA: TGTGCCACCAGTGAATCAGGGGTAACCTACGAGCAGTACTTC

V: TRBV5-1
D: NA
J: TRBJ2-3
size: many
CDR3: CASSATTGTDTQYF
DNA: TGCGCCAGCAGCGCCACTACAGGGACAGATACGCAGTATTTT

V: TRBV5-6
D: NA
J: TRBJ2-7
size: NA
CDR3: CASSRDRDATYEQYF
DNA: TGTGCCAGCAGCCGGGACCGGGACGCTACCTACGAGCAGTACTTC

V: TRBV7-9
D: NA
J: TRBJ2-6
size: NA
CDR3: CASPKLGILTF
DNA: TGTGCCAGCCCAAAGCTGGGAATCCTGACTTTC